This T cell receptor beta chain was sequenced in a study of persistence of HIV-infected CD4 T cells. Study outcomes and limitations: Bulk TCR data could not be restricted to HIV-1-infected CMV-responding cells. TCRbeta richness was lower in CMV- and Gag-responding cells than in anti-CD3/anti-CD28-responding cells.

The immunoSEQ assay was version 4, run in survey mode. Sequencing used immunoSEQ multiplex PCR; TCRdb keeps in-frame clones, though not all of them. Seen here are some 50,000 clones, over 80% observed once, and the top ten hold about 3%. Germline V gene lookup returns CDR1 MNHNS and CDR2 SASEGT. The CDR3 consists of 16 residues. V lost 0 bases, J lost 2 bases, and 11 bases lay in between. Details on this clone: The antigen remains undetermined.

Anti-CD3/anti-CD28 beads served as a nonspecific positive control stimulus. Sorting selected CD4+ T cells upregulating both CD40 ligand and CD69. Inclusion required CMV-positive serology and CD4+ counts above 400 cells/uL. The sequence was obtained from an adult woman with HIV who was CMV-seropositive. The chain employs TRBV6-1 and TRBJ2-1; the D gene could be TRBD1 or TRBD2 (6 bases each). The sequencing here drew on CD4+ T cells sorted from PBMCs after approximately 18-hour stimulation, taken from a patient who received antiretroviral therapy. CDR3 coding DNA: TGTGCCAGCAGTGAAGCGACACGGGGGCCCTACAATGAGCAGTTCTTC. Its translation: CASSEATRGPYNEQFF.